This is a list of T cell receptor beta chains from one sample in a study of blood T cell repertoires in COVID-19. Assay: immunoSEQ multiplex PCR; the TCRdb copy retains only in-frame clones and omits some. The sample has more than 250,000 clones, 70% to 90% seen once. Source material: PBMCs or T cells enriched from blood (not recorded which). These receptors were obtained from a woman in her thirties or forties who had recovered from COVID-19. CDR3s include the opening cysteine and the closing phenylalanine or tryptophan. The D gene is left open where the match is weak. Size values are once, few and many counts, or a class for expanded clones, and some rows have none.

TRBV3-1/TRBV3-2,TRBD1,once,TRBJ1-3,CASSQGQWNTIYF,TGTGCCAGCAGCCAGGGACAGTGGAACACCATATATTTT
TRBV4-2,NA,NA,TRBJ2-5,CASSQEPGRGIETQYF,TGTGCCAGCAGCCAAGAACCTGGGAGAGGGATAGAGACCCAGTACTTC
TRBV2,TRBD1,NA,TRBJ2-1,CASSEGVAGGAHNEQFF,TGTGCCAGCAGTGAAGGGGTTGCAGGGGGCGCCCACAATGAGCAGTTCTTC
TRBV3-1/TRBV3-2,NA,NA,TRBJ2-7,CASSPRDTTRRYEQYF,TGTGCCAGCAGCCCACGGGACACTACCAGGAGGTACGAGCAGTACTTC
TRBV4-2,NA,NA,TRBJ1-4,CASSLVSSGANEKLFF,TGTGCCAGCAGCCTCGTATCGTCAGGGGCTAATGAAAAACTGTTTTTT
TRBV28,TRBD2,NA,TRBJ2-1,CASSTSGRAGNEQFF,TGTGCCAGCAGTACTAGCGGGAGGGCGGGCAATGAGCAGTTCTTC
TRBV28,TRBD1,NA,TRBJ1-2,CASREGQVYGYTF,TGTGCCAGCAGAGAGGGACAGGTCTATGGCTACACCTTC
TRBV19,TRBD2,NA,TRBJ2-5,CASSIRNSGKETQYF,TGTGCCAGTAGTATAAGGAATAGCGGGAAAGAGACCCAGTACTTC
TRBV6-5,NA,NA,TRBJ2-7,CASSYSRAGTYEQYF,TGTGCCAGCAGTTACTCTCGGGCGGGGACCTACGAGCAGTACTTC
TRBV14,TRBD2,NA,TRBJ2-3,CASSPGYSGRWADTQYF,TGTGCCAGCAGCCCAGGTTATAGCGGGAGGTGGGCAGATACGCAGTATTTT
TRBV5-1,NA,once,TRBJ2-2,CASSLGLGSNTGELFF,TGCGCCAGCAGCTTGGGTCTTGGCTCCAACACCGGGGAGCTGTTTTTT
TRBV6-1,NA,NA,TRBJ1-1,CASSERTEDTEAFF,TGTGCCAGCAGTGAAAGGACGGAGGACACTGAAGCTTTCTTT
TRBV23-1,TRBD2,NA,TRBJ2-2,CASSQSKQTGLAASNTGELFF,TGCGCCAGCAGTCAATCGAAGCAGACAGGACTAGCGGCCTCGAACACCGGGGAGCTGTTTTTT
TRBV28,NA,NA,TRBJ1-2,CASSFAGLGYTF,TGTGCCAGCAGTTTTGCGGGGCTGGGCTACACCTTC
TRBV3-1/TRBV3-2,NA,NA,TRBJ2-7,CASSVQISYEQYF,TGTGCCAGCAGCGTCCAGATTTCCTACGAGCAGTACTTC
TRBV28,NA,NA,TRBJ1-6,CASSLGSRGNSPLHF,TGTGCCAGCAGTTTAGGTTCACGGGGTAATTCACCCCTCCACTTT
TRBV4-3,TRBD2,NA,TRBJ2-1,CASSPGGSSYNEQFF,TGCGCCAGCAGCCCCGGGGGGAGCTCCTACAATGAGCAGTTCTTC
TRBV5-1,TRBD1,NA,TRBJ2-2,CASSLFQGAVELFF,TGCGCCAGCAGCTTGTTCCAGGGGGCTGTGGAGCTGTTTTTT
TRBV27,TRBD1,NA,TRBJ1-1,CASSGTGTLNTEAFF,TGTGCCAGCAGTGGGACAGGAACCTTGAACACTGAAGCTTTCTTT
TRBV6-5,TRBD2,NA,TRBJ2-2,CASRKLALNTGELFF,TGTGCCAGCAGAAAACTAGCGCTGAACACCGGGGAGCTGTTTTTT
TRBV28,NA,NA,TRBJ2-3,CASSLVRDSSDTQYF,TGTGCCAGCAGTTTAGTTAGGGACTCTTCAGATACGCAGTATTTT
TRBV7-9,NA,once,TRBJ2-2,CASRQIGLPNTGELFF,TGTGCCAGCAGACAAATCGGACTCCCGAACACCGGGGAGCTGTTTTTT
TRBV7-2,NA,NA,TRBJ2-7,CASSSTTRGEQYF,TGTGCCAGCAGCTCAACTACTCGAGGCGAGCAGTACTTC
TRBV23-1,TRBD1,NA,TRBJ1-5,CASRETGDQPQHF,TGCGCCAGCAGGGAGACAGGGGATCAGCCCCAGCATTTT
TRBV5-8,TRBD1,NA,TRBJ1-4,CASSLDRANEKLFF,TGTGCCAGCAGCCTGGACAGGGCTAATGAAAAACTGTTTTTT
TRBV7-2,TRBD2,NA,TRBJ2-5,CASSLERAGFGTQYF,TGTGCCAGCAGCTTAGAGCGAGCGGGATTTGGGACCCAGTACTTC
TRBV6-5,NA,NA,TRBJ2-5,CASTLREIRETQYF,TGTGCCAGCACATTACGGGAGATTCGGGAGACCCAGTACTTC
TRBV6-5,NA,NA,TRBJ1-6,CASSYSAHGPLHF,TGTGCCAGCAGTTACTCAGCGCACGGGCCCCTCCACTTT
TRBV3-1/TRBV3-2,TRBD1,few,TRBJ2-4,CASSQEGTGIQYF,TGTGCCAGCAGCCAAGAAGGGACAGGGATACAGTACTTC
TRBV18,TRBD1,NA,TRBJ2-7,CASSASGQGDYEQYF,TGTGCCAGCTCAGCCTCGGGACAGGGGGACTACGAGCAGTACTTC
TRBV9,TRBD1,NA,TRBJ2-6,CASSPRDRTKQNGANVLTF,TGTGCCAGCAGCCCTCGGGACAGGACCAAACAAAATGGGGCCAACGTCCTGACTTTC
TRBV4-3,NA,once,TRBJ2-5,CASSQVPGEETQYF,TGCGCCAGCAGCCAAGTTCCCGGAGAAGAGACCCAGTACTTC
TRBV30,NA,NA,TRBJ2-7,CAWSAPRLGYEQYF,TGTGCCTGGAGTGCTCCGAGACTTGGCTACGAGCAGTACTTC
TRBV28,TRBD1,NA,TRBJ1-5,CASRPRGDRGNQPQHF,TGTGCCAGCAGGCCCCGGGGGGACAGGGGCAATCAGCCCCAGCATTTT
TRBV9,TRBD1,NA,TRBJ1-1,CASSIGQGALNTEAFF,TGTGCCAGCAGCATCGGACAGGGGGCCCTGAACACTGAAGCTTTCTTT
TRBV6-1,NA,NA,TRBJ1-3,CASSEWGFGNTIYF,TGTGCCAGCAGTGAATGGGGCTTTGGAAACACCATATATTTT
TRBV5-4,NA,NA,TRBJ1-1,CASSPAAGGTEAFF,TGTGCCAGCAGCCCGGCCGCCGGGGGCACTGAAGCTTTCTTT
TRBV18,NA,once,TRBJ2-3,CASSLLQSDTQYF,TGTGCCAGCTCACTCCTACAGTCAGATACGCAGTATTTT
TRBV7-9,TRBD1,NA,TRBJ2-7,CASSLAVGQGAYEQYF,TGTGCCAGCAGCTTAGCAGTGGGACAGGGGGCTTACGAGCAGTACTTC
TRBV6-7,NA,NA,TRBJ2-1,CASSQRGSESLEQFF,TGTGCCAGCAGCCAACGAGGGTCAGAATCTCTTGAGCAGTTCTTC
TRBV18,NA,NA,TRBJ2-7,CASSPGSLWVIGAYEQYF,TGTGCCAGCTCACCGGGTTCCCTTTGGGTAATAGGGGCCTACGAGCAGTACTTC
TRBV27,TRBD2,NA,TRBJ2-1,CASRTGTSAHNEQFF,TGTGCCAGCAGAACCGGGACTAGCGCACACAATGAGCAGTTCTTC
TRBV4-3,TRBD2,NA,TRBJ2-3,CASSPLSSGSTDTQYF,TGCGCCAGCAGCCCCCTCTCTAGCGGGAGCACAGATACGCAGTATTTT
TRBV18,NA,once,TRBJ2-7,CASSPQSGQFYEQYF,TGTGCCAGCTCACCGCAATCCGGACAGTTCTACGAGCAGTACTTC
TRBV28,NA,once,TRBJ2-2,CASSSTNTGELFF,TGTGCCAGCAGTTCTACGAACACCGGGGAGCTGTTTTTT
TRBV18,NA,NA,TRBJ1-2,CASSPQAVGPYGYTF,TGTGCCAGCTCACCACAGGCCGTGGGGCCGTATGGCTACACCTTC
TRBV4-3,TRBD1,NA,TRBJ2-5,CASSRDRSETQYF,TGCGCCAGCAGCCGGGACAGGTCTGAGACCCAGTACTTC
TRBV4-3,NA,NA,TRBJ2-7,CASSQEMRQGGEQYF,TGCGCCAGCAGCCAAGAAATGCGGCAGGGCGGCGAGCAGTACTTC
TRBV19,TRBD1,NA,TRBJ1-2,CASRDRGYGYTF,TGTGCCAGTAGGGACAGGGGTTATGGCTACACCTTC
TRBV5-1,NA,NA,TRBJ1-3,CASSLAGSALSGNTIYF,TGCGCCAGCAGCTTGGCCGGCAGCGCTCTCTCTGGAAACACCATATATTTT
TRBV10-3,NA,NA,TRBJ1-1,CAISDSVNTEAFF,TGTGCCATCAGTGATTCGGTGAACACTGAAGCTTTCTTT